These T cell receptor beta chains were read from a single sample in a study of T cell repertoires in cytomegalovirus infection. TCRdb re-called the reads through MiXCR, storing one row per CDR3 protein. The sample shows under 200,000 distinct CDR3 sequences, nearly 9.5% of them seen only once. The specimen sequenced was PBMCs. Every receptor here comes from a human donor in good health (CMV status not recorded). Some clones in this sample may be carry-over from other donors' samples. The CDR3 runs from the conserved cysteine through the conserved F or W. The D gene is left open where the match is weak. The size field is filled for only some rows; it gives once, few, many or a size class.

d_call: NA; j_call: TRBJ2-1; v_call: TRBV11-2; clone_size: many; cdr3_aa: CASSPGGDHQFF; cdr3_nt: TGTGCCAGCAGCCCCGGCGGCGACCATCAGTTCTTC
d_call: TRBD1; j_call: TRBJ2-1; v_call: TRBV29-1; clone_size: many; cdr3_aa: CSVRTGGNEQFF; cdr3_nt: TGCAGCGTCCGGACAGGGGGCAATGAGCAGTTCTTC
d_call: NA; j_call: TRBJ1-2; v_call: TRBV28; clone_size: many; cdr3_aa: CASVGTDYGYTF; cdr3_nt: TGTGCCAGCGTCGGGACGGACTATGGCTACACCTTC
d_call: NA; j_call: TRBJ2-4; v_call: TRBV7-2; clone_size: many; cdr3_aa: CASSWSRGDYNIQYF; cdr3_nt: TGTGCCAGCAGCTGGTCCAGGGGGGACTATAACATTCAGTACTTC
d_call: NA; j_call: TRBJ1-1; v_call: TRBV12-3/TRBV12-4; clone_size: many; cdr3_aa: CASSRGGKTEAFF; cdr3_nt: TGTGCCAGCAGTCGGGGGGGGAAGACTGAAGCTTTCTTT
d_call: TRBD2; j_call: TRBJ2-2; v_call: TRBV30; clone_size: many; cdr3_aa: CAWSSLAGGNTGELFF; cdr3_nt: TGTGCCTGGAGCTCCCTAGCGGGGGGGAACACCGGGGAGCTGTTTTTT
d_call: NA; j_call: TRBJ2-7; v_call: TRBV7-2; clone_size: many; cdr3_aa: CASSLGFAGVEQYF; cdr3_nt: TGTGCCAGCAGCTTAGGGTTTGCAGGGGTCGAGCAGTACTTC
d_call: NA; j_call: TRBJ1-2; v_call: TRBV28; clone_size: many; cdr3_aa: CASSLYGYGYTF; cdr3_nt: TGTGCCAGCAGTTTATACGGGTATGGCTACACCTTC
d_call: NA; j_call: TRBJ2-1; v_call: TRBV5-6; clone_size: many; cdr3_aa: CASSSGLSPNNEQFF; cdr3_nt: TGTGCCAGCAGCTCGGGCCTAAGCCCTAACAATGAGCAGTTCTTC
d_call: NA; j_call: TRBJ2-1; v_call: TRBV24-1; clone_size: NA; cdr3_aa: CATGPDYNEQFF; cdr3_nt: TGTGCCACAGGACCAGACTACAATGAGCAGTTCTTC
d_call: NA; j_call: TRBJ2-5; v_call: TRBV6-2/TRBV6-3; clone_size: many; cdr3_aa: CASSPSGPQETQYF; cdr3_nt: TGTGCCAGCAGCCCAAGCGGACCCCAAGAGACCCAGTACTTC
d_call: NA; j_call: TRBJ1-5; v_call: TRBV10-3; clone_size: NA; cdr3_aa: CAISESNRDQPQHF; cdr3_nt: TGTGCCATCAGTGAGTCGAATCGAGATCAGCCCCAGCATTTT
d_call: NA; j_call: TRBJ1-5; v_call: TRBV12-3/TRBV12-4; clone_size: few; cdr3_aa: CASSFLGEDQPQHF; cdr3_nt: TGTGCCAGCAGTTTTCTAGGAGAGGATCAGCCCCAGCATTTT